These 15 T cell receptor beta chains originate from one sample sequenced in a study of CD8+ T cells in alopecia areata. The sequencing template was cDNA reverse transcribed from extracted RNA. Only in-frame clones appear in the TCRdb table, and some are missing; sequencing was by immunoSEQ multiplex PCR. In total the sample includes about 270,000 clones, none of them seen once. Pooled cells of cutaneous lymph node origin were sorted on CD4, CD8alpha, NKG2D, NKG2ACE and other markers. Sequenced: CD4+ T cells sorted from a lymph node. Receptor source: a C3H/HeJ mouse with alopecia areata. The strain is characterized by the MHC haplotype H2-k.

Points on this clone: Gene names denote mouse genes. The read terminates 4 residues before the CDR3 end, so the remaining end is supplied by the germline J gene. J is TRBJ1-1 and V is TRBV13-1; perhaps TRBD1 as D (5 bases). Germline assignment: CDR1 NSHNY and CDR2 SYGAGN. This CDR3 is 12 amino acids long. The part of the CDR3 DNA that was read is TGTGCCAGCAGTGATCCTCAGGGA. It translates to CASSDPQG. The whole CDR3 protein reads CASSDPQGEVFF.

This clone was seen more than once but under ten times. Any gene name here is a mouse gene name. The observed sequence ends 4 residues before the CDR3 terminus, with the missing tail filled in from the germline J gene. The chain has TRBV19 and TRBJ2-3; TRBD2 matches 8 bases. V lost 4 bases to trimming and J lost 0 bases; unmatched junction nucleotides: 7. Germline CDR1 FNHDT, CDR2 SITEND (reference sequence). This CDR3 has 16 amino acids. The sequenced CDR3 bases are TGTGCCAGCAGTCCTACTGGGGGCGATAGTGCAGAA. Its protein is CASSPTGGDSAE. The whole CDR3 sequence is CASSPTGGDSAETLYF.

On this clone itself: The gene symbols are mouse symbols. The read terminates 4 residues before the CDR3 end, so the remaining end is supplied by the germline J gene. Different DNA sequences within this sample yield the same CDR3. The chain recombines TRBV5 with TRBJ2-3; TRBD2 aligns across 11 bases. The CDR3 has 16 amino acids. Looked up from germline, CDR1 is LGHNA and CDR2 is YNLKQL (reference sequence). With V trimmed by 4 bases and J by 0 bases, 3 bases remained unmatched. The sequenced part of the CDR3 DNA is TGTGCCAGCAGCCCTGGACTGGGGGGAAGTGCAGAA. The encoded protein is CASSPGLGGSAE. The whole CDR3 is CASSPGLGGSAETLYF.

This clone was observed a few times. The gene symbols are mouse symbols. The CDR3 end lies 4 residues beyond the end of the read and is filled in from the germline J gene. The chain couples TRBV1 to TRBJ2-1; D remains unclear. V gave up 0 bases and J gave up 0 bases, with 6 bases separating them. CDR3 length: 15 amino acids. The germline CDR1 and CDR2 sequences are NSQYPW and LRSPGD (reference sequence). The DNA read from the CDR3 is TGCACCTGCAGTGCAGAGACAAATAACTATGCT. This gives the protein CTCSAETNNYA. The whole CDR3 sequence is CTCSAETNNYAEQFF.

For this clone: The gene names given are mouse names. The read terminates 4 residues ahead of where the CDR3 ends, so the germline J gene completes it. This sequence joins TRBV13-1 and TRBJ1-1; D gene unclear. Germline CDR1 NSHNY, CDR2 SYGAGN. Deletions cut 0 bases from V and 1 base from J, with 7 bases between. The CDR3 runs 14 residues. Partial CDR3 DNA: TGTGCCAGCAGTGATGCACACAGAAACACA. Its protein is CASSDAHRNT. The complete CDR3 reads CASSDAHRNTEVFF.

About this clone itself: Mouse germline and gene names are used. The read ends 4 residues early relative to the CDR3; the germline J gene fills the gap. This CDR3 is also generated by other DNA sequences in the sample. The V call is TRBV1, the J call TRBJ2-4; 9 bases match TRBD2. CDR1 and CDR2 (germline): NSQYPW, LRSPGD (reference sequence). CDR3 length equals 15 residues. Trimming at V came to 0 bases and at J to 3 bases, leaving 1 base not matched to a gene. The sequenced part of the CDR3 DNA is TGCACCTGCAGTGCAGATGGGGGGGCCCAAAAC. It yields the protein CTCSADGGAQN. The CDR3 reads in full as CTCSADGGAQNTLYF. Supplemented by reference TRBV1 and TRBJ2-4, the full variable domain reads VTLLEQNPRWRLVPRGQAVNLRCILKNSQYPWMSWYQQDLQKQLQWLFTLRSPGDKEVKSLPGADYLATRVTDTELRLQVANMSQGRTLYCTCSADGGAQNTLYFGAGTRLSVL.

This clone was recorded a few times. Gene names and germline refer to mouse. The read halts 4 residues ahead of the CDR3 end, with the missing end drawn from the germline J gene. The J gene is TRBJ2-5, the V gene TRBV13-2; tentatively, D is TRBD1 (5 bases). Germline V gives CDR1 NNHNN, CDR2 SYGAGS (reference sequence). This CDR3 contains 13 residues. The sequenced part of the CDR3 DNA is TGTGCCAGCGGTGCAGACAGAAAAGAC. Protein: CASGADRKD. The full-length CDR3 reads as CASGADRKDTQYF.

Notes on this clone: Mouse germline and gene names are used. The CDR3 goes on 4 residues after the read ends, and that part is filled in from the germline J gene. The chain recombines TRBV31 with TRBJ2-3; a possible D gene is TRBD2 (5 bases). CDR3 length: 16 residues. Looked up from germline, CDR1 is GKSSPN and CDR2 is SITVG. With 0 bases removed from V and 0 bases from J, the gap between germline ends came to 13 bases. The part of the CDR3 DNA that was read is TGTGCCTGGAGTCTACTGGCTGGGCCTAGTGCAGAA. Residues: CAWSLLAGPSAE. The entire CDR3 protein is CAWSLLAGPSAETLYF.

As for this clone: The genes are named according to mouse. CDR3 amino acids: CASSPRLGVGYYAEQFF. The sequenced part of the CDR3 DNA is TGTGCCAGCAGCCCCCGACTGGGGGTCGGCTACTATGCT. The V gene is TRBV2, the J gene TRBJ2-1, with 9 positions matching TRBD2. The read finishes 4 residues shy of the CDR3 end, and the germline J gene is used to complete it. V shed 4 bases, J shed 2 bases, and the junction held 9 bases outside the gene matches. Germline V gene sequence: CDR1 LGHNA, CDR2 YSYQKL. This CDR3 is 17 amino acids long.

This clone has more than one count but fewer than ten. Gene names are the mouse ones. CDR3 bases read: TGTGCCAGCAGACTGGGACTGGGGTCAAACACCGGG. This translates into CASRLGLGSNTG. The complete CDR3 protein is CASRLGLGSNTGQLYF. The rearrangement uses TRBV19 and TRBJ2-2; 10 bases match TRBD2. The read halts 4 residues ahead of the CDR3 end, with the missing end drawn from the germline J gene. V shed 5 bases and J 0 bases; nucleotides not matched to a gene: 4. Germline lookup yields CDR1 FNHDT and CDR2 SITEND (reference sequence). This CDR3 is built from 16 residues.

A few counts support this clone. The genes are named according to mouse. Read sequence stops 4 residues before the CDR3 end, and the germline J gene provides the missing end. The gene calls are TRBV1 and TRBJ2-1; 12 bases agree with TRBD2. The CDR3 has 16 amino acids. V shed 6 bases, J shed 1 base, and the junction held 4 bases outside the gene matches. Germline values: CDR1 NSQYPW, CDR2 LRSPGD (reference sequence). The CDR3 loop reads CTCSQDWGGNYAEQFF. The DNA read from the CDR3 is TGCACCTGCAGCCAAGACTGGGGGGGCAACTATGCT. Full variable domain (missing parts from reference TRBV1 and TRBJ2-1): VTLLEQNPRWRLVPRGQAVNLRCILKNSQYPWMSWYQQDLQKQLQWLFTLRSPGDKEVKSLPGADYLATRVTDTELRLQVANMSQGRTLYCTCSQDWGGNYAEQFFGPGTRLTVL.

A few counts support this clone. Mouse gene names and germline throughout. The CDR3 goes on 4 residues after the read ends, and that part is filled in from the germline J gene. Additional DNA sequences in this sample encode the identical CDR3. The chain joins TRBV13-1 to TRBJ2-5; D is perhaps TRBD2 (6 bases). V dropped 2 bases and J dropped 0 bases, with 10 bases sitting between them. Per germline, CDR1 NSHNY and CDR2 SYGAGN. The CDR3 is 15 amino acids. CDR3 protein: CASSETGINQDTQYF. The CDR3 DNA, read in part, is TGTGCCAGCAGTGAAACTGGGATTAACCAAGAC.

Comments on this clone: Each gene name is a mouse one. The CDR3 is cut off 4 residues early in the read; its end comes from the germline J gene. The chain is built from TRBV19 and TRBJ1-2; D unclear. The germline V gene has CDR1 FNHDT and CDR2 SITEND (reference sequence). This CDR3 spans 14 amino acids. Trimming cost V 5 bases and J 0 bases, with 11 bases left between them. CDR3 sequence reads: CASSLGLSNSDYTF. The sequenced part of the CDR3 DNA is TGTGCCAGCAGCCTCGGACTGTCAAACTCC. Full variable domain (rest looked up from reference TRBV19 and TRBJ1-2): GGIITQTPKFLIGQEGQKLTLKCQQNFNHDTMYWYRQDSGKGLRLIYYSITENDLQKGDLSEGYDASREKKSSFSLTVTSAQKNEMAVFLCASSLGLSNSDYTFGSGTRLLVI.

This clone has just a few counts. Gene names follow the mouse nomenclature. The sample carries other DNA sequences with the same CDR3. Incomplete CDR3 DNA: TGCACCTGCAGTGCCCCGGGACATGCAAACTCC. This sequence encodes CTCSAPGHANS. The entire CDR3 protein reads CTCSAPGHANSDYTF. The chain couples TRBV1 to TRBJ1-2; D might be TRBD1 (6 bases). Read coverage stops 4 residues before the CDR3 terminus; the germline J gene supplies the remainder. This CDR3 is built from 15 residues. Looked up from germline, CDR1 is NSQYPW and CDR2 is LRSPGD (reference sequence). The V end lost 3 bases, the J end lost 0 bases, and 11 bases lay between the germline ends. The full variable domain, with the rest looked up from reference TRBV1 and TRBJ1-2, is VTLLEQNPRWRLVPRGQAVNLRCILKNSQYPWMSWYQQDLQKQLQWLFTLRSPGDKEVKSLPGADYLATRVTDTELRLQVANMSQGRTLYCTCSAPGHANSDYTFGSGTRLLVI.

To note about this clone: Here the gene names and germline are mouse. From the germline J gene comes the end of the CDR3, since the read stops 4 residues before it. The chain links TRBV13-3 to TRBJ2-3; D possibly corresponds to TRBD1 (6 bases). Germline assignment: CDR1 NNHDY and CDR2 SYVADS. The CDR3 totals 14 residues. The CDR3 reads CASSDRGGGETLYF. Incomplete CDR3 DNA: TGTGCCAGCAGTGATAGGGGAGGGGGAGAA.